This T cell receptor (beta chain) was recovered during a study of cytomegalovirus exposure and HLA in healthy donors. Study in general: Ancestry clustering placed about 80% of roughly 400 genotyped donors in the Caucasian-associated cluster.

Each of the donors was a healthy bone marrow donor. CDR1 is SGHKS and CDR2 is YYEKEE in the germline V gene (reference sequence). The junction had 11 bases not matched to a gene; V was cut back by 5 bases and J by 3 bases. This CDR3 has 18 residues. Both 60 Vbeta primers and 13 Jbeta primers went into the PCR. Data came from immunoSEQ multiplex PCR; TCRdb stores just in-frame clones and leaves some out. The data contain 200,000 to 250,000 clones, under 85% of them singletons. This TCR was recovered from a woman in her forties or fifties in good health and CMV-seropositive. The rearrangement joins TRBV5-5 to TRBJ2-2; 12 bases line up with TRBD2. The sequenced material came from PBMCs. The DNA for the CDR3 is TGTGCCAGCAGGCGGCTCCCTAGCGGGGGGGGCCACACCGGGGAGCTGTTTTTT. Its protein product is CASRRLPSGGGHTGELFF.